Below, 12 T cell receptor beta chains from the same sample are listed, as sequenced in a study of T-cell reconstitution after alpha-beta-depleted transplantation in children. Unique molecular identifiers tagged the TCRbeta library. Each CDR3 protein gets one entry after TCRdb re-called the PCR reads with MiXCR. Counted here are 70,000 to 95,000 distinct CDR3 sequences, 15% to 20% occurring once; the ten biggest clones make up roughly half. Sequencing was performed on PBMCs, mostly from graft donor cells, taken 360 days after TCRalphabeta/CD19-depleted stem cell transplant. Receptors originate from a male patient between 2 and 9 years old who had a stem cell transplant for acute lymphoblastic leukemia, so the T cells may come from the graft donor.

The chain uses TRBV2 and TRBJ2-5, with TRBD2 identical over 7 bases. Germline loops: CDR1 SNHLY, CDR2 FYNNEI. V was clipped by 3 bases and J by 8 bases; unmatched bases: 6. The CDR3 length is 13 residues. The chain's CDR3 is CASSESREGTQYF. In DNA, the CDR3 is TGTGCCAGCAGTGAGTCGAGGGAGGGCACCCAGTACTTC.

This clonotype was counted only a few times. The chain employs TRBV29-1 and TRBJ2-7; D remains unclear. Germline V lookup: CDR1 SQVTM, CDR2 ANQGSEA. This CDR3 is built from 12 residues. The V gene lost 4 bases and the J gene lost 8 bases, with 15 bases spanning the gap. CDR3 sequence (DNA): TGCAGCGTTGTGCACAGTCCCTCCCAGCAGTACTTC. Amino acids: CSVVHSPSQQYF.

The chain has TRBV11-2 and TRBJ2-3; D unresolved. The germline V gene encodes CDR1 SGHAT and CDR2 FQNNGV. This CDR3 has 15 residues. V shed 3 bases and J shed 1 base, with 11 bases lying between them. CDR3 protein: CASSFEMWRTDTQYF. CDR3 sequence (DNA): TGTGCCAGCAGCTTCGAGATGTGGCGCACAGATACGCAGTATTTT.

This clonotype appeared many times. The V call is TRBV4-1, the J call TRBJ2-3; perhaps TRBD2 as D (5 bases). The germline V and J ends were trimmed by 4 bases and 5 bases, with 16 bases remaining between them. The CDR3 totals 15 residues. The germline V gene encodes CDR1 MGHRA and CDR2 YSYEKL. CDR3 amino acids: CASSPLGRVGDTQYF. For the CDR3, the DNA is TGCGCCAGCAGCCCCCTCGGGCGGGTCGGAGATACGCAGTATTTT.

This clonotype was recorded at least ten times. V gene TRBV4-2 combines with J gene TRBJ1-1; D is uncertain. Trimming pared 4 bases from V and 1 base from J, leaving 7 bases between. The CDR3 loop spans 13 amino acids. The germline V gene encodes CDR1 LGHNA and CDR2 YNFKEQ. CDR3 DNA sequence: TGTGCCAGCAGCCGGACGGCGAACACTGAAGCTTTCTTT. This gives the protein CASSRTANTEAFF.

This clonotype came up a few times. CDR3 coding DNA: TGTGCCAGCATATTCAGCGATACCTACAATGAGCAGTTCTTC. Translating gives CASIFSDTYNEQFF. V is TRBV12-3 or TRBV12-4 and J is TRBJ2-1; the D is unclear. V lost 7 bases to trimming and J lost 2 bases, with 12 bases between them. This CDR3 spans 14 amino acids.

This clonotype was seen more than once but under ten times. The gene calls are TRBV12-3 or TRBV12-4 and TRBJ2-5, with 8 bases lining up with TRBD2. This CDR3 has 13 residues. The junction had 7 bases not matched to a gene; V was cut back by 6 bases and J by 7 bases. CDR3 loop: CASSRLAPGTQYF. The CDR3, as DNA: TGTGCCAGCAGCCGACTAGCGCCGGGGACCCAGTACTTC.

This chain joins TRBV27 and TRBJ1-5, with no clear D. The CDR3 has 13 amino acids. The V and J ends lost 4 bases and 0 bases respectively, with 4 bases between them. Looked up from germline, CDR1 is MNHEY and CDR2 is SMNVEV (reference sequence). CDR3 in DNA: TGTGCCAGCAGTTATTATAGCAATCAGCCCCAGCATTTT. It is translated as CASSYYSNQPQHF.

This clonotype appeared a few times. The chain links TRBV18 to TRBJ1-3; tentative D call: TRBD1 (5 bases). CDR3 length: 15 residues. The germline CDR1 and CDR2 sequences are KGHSH and LQKENI. V shed 4 bases and J shed 0 bases, with 10 bases lying between them. The CDR3 DNA is TGTGCCAGCTCACAATCAGGGACCTCTGGAAACACCATATATTTT. Encoded protein: CASSQSGTSGNTIYF.

This clonotype appeared a few times. V gene TRBV12-3 or TRBV12-4 combines with J gene TRBJ2-1, with D uncertain. V gave up 8 bases and J gave up 0 bases, with 20 bases separating them. There are 17 residues in the CDR3. The CDR3 here is CASCRTRIRLSYNEQFF. In DNA, the CDR3 is TGTGCCAGCTGCAGAACACGGATCCGTCTCTCCTACAATGAGCAGTTCTTC.

Many counts were recorded for this clonotype. The genes are TRBV5-6 and TRBJ1-5; unclear D gene. This CDR3 comprises 14 residues. The V end was cut by 0 bases, the J end by 7 bases, with 11 bases between. CDR1 is SGHDT, CDR2 YYEEEE, per germline. CDR3 in amino acids: CASSLAGVQQPQHF. In nucleotides, the CDR3 is TGTGCCAGCAGCTTGGCGGGTGTACAGCAGCCCCAGCATTTT.

J is TRBJ1-5 and V is TRBV2; D not certain. Per the germline V gene, CDR1 is SNHLY and CDR2 is FYNNEI. This CDR3 contains 13 residues. Trimming took 6 bases from V and 6 from J, leaving 12 bases between them. The DNA for the CDR3 is TGTGCCAGCAGGCGAACGGAAGCTCAGCCCCAGCATTTT. It specifies CASRRTEAQPQHF.